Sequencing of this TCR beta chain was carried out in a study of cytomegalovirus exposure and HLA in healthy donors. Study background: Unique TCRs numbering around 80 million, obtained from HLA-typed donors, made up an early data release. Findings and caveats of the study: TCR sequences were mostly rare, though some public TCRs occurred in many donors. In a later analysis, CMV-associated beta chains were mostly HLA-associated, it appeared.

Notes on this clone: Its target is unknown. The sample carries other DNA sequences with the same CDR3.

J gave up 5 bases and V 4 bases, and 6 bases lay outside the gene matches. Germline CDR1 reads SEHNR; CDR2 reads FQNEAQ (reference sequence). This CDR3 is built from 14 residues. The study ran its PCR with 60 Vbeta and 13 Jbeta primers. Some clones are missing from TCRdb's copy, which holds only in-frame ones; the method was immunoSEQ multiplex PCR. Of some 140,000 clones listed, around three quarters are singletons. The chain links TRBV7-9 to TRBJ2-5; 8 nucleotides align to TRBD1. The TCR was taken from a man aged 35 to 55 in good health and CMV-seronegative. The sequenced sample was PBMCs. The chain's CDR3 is CASSSGQGGETQYF. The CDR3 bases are TGTGCCAGCAGCTCAGGACAGGGCGGCGAGACCCAGTACTTC.